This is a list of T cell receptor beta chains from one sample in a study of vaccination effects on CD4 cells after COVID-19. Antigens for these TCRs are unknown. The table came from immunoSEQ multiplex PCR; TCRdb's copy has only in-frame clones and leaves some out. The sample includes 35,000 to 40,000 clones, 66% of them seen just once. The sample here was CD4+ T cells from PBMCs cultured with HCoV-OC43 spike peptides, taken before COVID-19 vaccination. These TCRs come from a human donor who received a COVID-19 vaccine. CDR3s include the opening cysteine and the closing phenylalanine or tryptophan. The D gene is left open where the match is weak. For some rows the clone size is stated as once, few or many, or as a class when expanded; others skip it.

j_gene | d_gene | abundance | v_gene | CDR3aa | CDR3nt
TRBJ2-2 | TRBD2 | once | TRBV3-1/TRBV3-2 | CASSQDLGLAGGSGELFF | TGTGCCAGCAGCCAAGATCTGGGCCTAGCGGGAGGGTCGGGGGAGCTGTTTTTT
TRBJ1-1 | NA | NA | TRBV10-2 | CASSGNTGNTEAFF | TGCGCCAGCAGCGGCAACACGGGGAACACTGAAGCTTTCTTT
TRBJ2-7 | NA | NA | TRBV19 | CASSIRGYEQYF | TGTGCCAGTAGTATACGGGGCTACGAGCAGTACTTC
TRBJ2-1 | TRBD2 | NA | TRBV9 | CASIQAGAYNEQFF | TGTGCCAGCATTCAAGCGGGGGCCTACAATGAGCAGTTCTTC
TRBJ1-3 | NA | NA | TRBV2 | CASERDGQSGNTIYF | TGTGCCAGCGAACGGGACGGACAATCTGGAAACACCATATATTTT
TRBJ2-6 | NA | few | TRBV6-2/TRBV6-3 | CASSYSSGANVLTF | TGTGCCAGCAGTTACAGCTCTGGGGCCAACGTCCTGACTTTC
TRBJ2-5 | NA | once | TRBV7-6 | CASSYSRETQYF | TGTGCCAGCAGCTACTCCCGGGAGACCCAGTACTTC
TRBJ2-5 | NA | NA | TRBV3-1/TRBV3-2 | CASSQGGGPQETQYF | TGTGCCAGCAGCCAAGGGGGGGGCCCTCAAGAGACCCAGTACTTC
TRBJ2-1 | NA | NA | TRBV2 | CASSERGGDNEQFF | TGTGCCAGCAGTGAAAGGGGGGGGGACAATGAGCAGTTCTTC
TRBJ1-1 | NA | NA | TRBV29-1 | CSATQNTEAFF | TGCAGCGCCACGCAGAACACTGAAGCTTTCTTT
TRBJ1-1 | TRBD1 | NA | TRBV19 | CASSPRQGRYFIEAFF | TGTGCCAGTAGTCCCCGACAGGGAAGGTACTTTATTGAAGCTTTCTTT
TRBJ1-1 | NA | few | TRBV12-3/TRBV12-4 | CASSLEFGSGAFF | TGTGCCAGCAGTTTAGAATTCGGGTCGGGAGCTTTCTTT
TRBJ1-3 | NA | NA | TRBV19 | CASSIDAVRARGNTIYF | TGTGCCAGTAGTATAGACGCCGTTAGGGCTAGGGGAAACACCATATATTTT
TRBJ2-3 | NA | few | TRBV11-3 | CASSLAGRGSTDTQYF | TGTGCCAGCAGCTTAGCAGGGCGTGGTAGCACAGATACGCAGTATTTT
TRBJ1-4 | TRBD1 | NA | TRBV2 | CASRTGATTAMFF | TGTGCCAGTAGGACAGGGGCCACTACCGCCATGTTTTTT
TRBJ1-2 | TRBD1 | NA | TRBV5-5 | CASSPRRDRGDYGYTF | TGTGCCAGCAGCCCTAGGAGGGACAGGGGAGACTATGGCTACACCTTC
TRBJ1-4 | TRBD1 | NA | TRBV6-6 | CASSRTGTTNEKLFF | TGTGCCAGCAGCCGGACAGGAACAACTAATGAAAAACTGTTTTTT
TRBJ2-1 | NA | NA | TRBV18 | CASSPLGGNNEQFF | TGTGCCAGCTCACCATTGGGCGGGAACAATGAGCAGTTCTTC
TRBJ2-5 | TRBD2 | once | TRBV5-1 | CASSVGLEGETQYF | TGCGCCAGCAGCGTGGGACTAGAAGGGGAGACCCAGTACTTC
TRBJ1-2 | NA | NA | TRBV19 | CASSNLDYGYTF | TGTGCCAGTAGTAACTTAGACTATGGCTACACCTTC
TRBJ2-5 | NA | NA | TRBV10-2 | CASSELFSGQETQYF | TGCGCCAGCAGTGAGCTTTTCTCAGGTCAAGAGACCCAGTACTTC
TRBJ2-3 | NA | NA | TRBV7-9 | CASSLVVDTQYF | TGTGCCAGCAGCTTAGTGGTAGATACGCAGTATTTT
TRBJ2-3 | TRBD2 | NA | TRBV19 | CASRPGLAGVSISTDTQYF | TGTGCCAGTAGACCGGGACTAGCGGGAGTTTCTATCAGCACAGATACGCAGTATTTT
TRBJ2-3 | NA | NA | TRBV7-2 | CASSLLADTQYF | TGTGCCAGCAGCTTACTGGCAGATACGCAGTATTTT
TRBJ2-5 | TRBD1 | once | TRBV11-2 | CASSKLPRGTAKETQYF | TGTGCCAGCAGCAAGTTGCCTAGGGGGACAGCTAAGGAGACCCAGTACTTC
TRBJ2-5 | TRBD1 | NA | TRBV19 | CASSIVGTGTETQYF | TGTGCCAGTAGTATAGTGGGGACAGGGACGGAGACCCAGTACTTC
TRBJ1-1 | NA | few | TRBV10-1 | CAKRGKSTEAFF | TGCGCCAAAAGGGGAAAAAGCACTGAAGCTTTCTTT
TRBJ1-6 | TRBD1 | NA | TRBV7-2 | CASSLAPTGGYSPLHF | TGTGCCAGCAGCTTAGCCCCGACAGGGGGTTATTCACCCCTCCACTTT
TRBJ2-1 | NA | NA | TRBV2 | CASSGNLGGVRRNEQFF | TGTGCCAGCAGCGGGAACCTCGGGGGAGTAAGGCGCAATGAGCAGTTCTTC
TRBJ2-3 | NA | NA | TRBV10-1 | CASRLGSDTDTQYF | TGCGCCAGTCGACTGGGATCGGACACAGATACGCAGTATTTT
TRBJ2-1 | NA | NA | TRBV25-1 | CASRSTTSGYNEQFF | TGTGCCAGCAGGTCGACTACGAGCGGCTACAATGAGCAGTTCTTC
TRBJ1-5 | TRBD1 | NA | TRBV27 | CASSLSPTGGNQPQHF | TGTGCCAGCAGTTTAAGTCCTACAGGGGGCAATCAGCCCCAGCATTTT
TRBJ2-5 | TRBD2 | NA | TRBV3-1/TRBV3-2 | CASSHGLAGGQETQYF | TGTGCCAGCAGCCACGGACTAGCGGGAGGGCAGGAGACCCAGTACTTC
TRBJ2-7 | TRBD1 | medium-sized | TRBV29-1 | CSVDRTGNEQYF | TGCAGCGTTGACAGGACAGGGAATGAGCAGTACTTC
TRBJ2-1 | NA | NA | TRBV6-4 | CASQTHSYNEQFF | TGTGCCAGCCAGACTCACTCCTACAATGAGCAGTTCTTC
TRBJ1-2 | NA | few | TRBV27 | CASSFKGREGYTF | TGTGCCAGCAGTTTTAAGGGGAGGGAAGGCTACACCTTC
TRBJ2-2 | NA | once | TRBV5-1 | CASSWGGGASGELFF | TGCGCCAGCAGCTGGGGAGGGGGGGCTTCCGGGGAGCTGTTTTTT
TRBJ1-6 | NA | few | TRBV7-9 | CASQAGSYNSPLHF | TGTGCCAGCCAAGCGGGCTCCTATAATTCACCCCTCCACTTT
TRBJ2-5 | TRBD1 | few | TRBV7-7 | CASSQGTGQGVETQYF | TGTGCCAGCAGCCAAGGGACCGGACAGGGGGTAGAGACCCAGTACTTC
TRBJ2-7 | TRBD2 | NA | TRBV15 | CATSRDTPFLAERSYEQYF | TGTGCCACCAGCAGAGATACCCCGTTTCTAGCGGAGCGCTCCTACGAGCAGTACTTC
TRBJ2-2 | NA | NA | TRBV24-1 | CATSVGVRTGELFF | TGTGCCACCAGTGTTGGGGTTCGGACCGGGGAGCTGTTTTTT
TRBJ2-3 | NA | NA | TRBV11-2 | CASSLGDSASTDTQYF | TGTGCCAGCAGCTTAGGAGACAGCGCTAGCACAGATACGCAGTATTTT